The 21 T cell receptor beta chains listed next were all sequenced from one sample in a study of shared clonotypes between healthy human individuals. TCRdb keeps only in-frame clones here, not all; method: immunoSEQ multiplex PCR. Of about 2 million clones in the sample, 95% are singletons; the top ten hold more than 0.1%. Sequenced material: naive CD4+ T cells sorted from blood. Subset of the sample: CD45RA+ positively selected. These receptors all come from a young man in good health.

This clone occurred once. V is TRBV2 and J is TRBJ2-5; D perhaps matches TRBD2 (5 bases). CDR1 is SNHLY and CDR2 is FYNNEI in the germline V gene. Trimming cost V 7 bases and J 2 bases, with 8 bases left between them. The CDR3 extends over 12 amino acids. The CDR3 sequence is CASKGLQETQYF. In DNA, the CDR3 is TGTGCCAGCAAAGGACTGCAAGAGACCCAGTACTTC.

This sequence joins TRBV29-1 and TRBJ2-7; the D call may be TRBD1 or TRBD2 (6 bases each). The CDR3 loop spans 13 amino acids. The germline gives CDR1 SQVTM, CDR2 ANQGSEA. The V and J ends lost 3 bases and 6 bases respectively, with 15 bases between them. Here the CDR3 DNA reads TGCAGCGTTGATCTAGGGGGGACCTCCGAGCAGTACTTC. It translates to CSVDLGGTSEQYF.

The V call is TRBV6-6, the J call TRBJ1-2; 7 bases fit TRBD1. With V trimmed by 4 bases and J by 6 bases, 8 bases remained unmatched. The CDR3 is 14 amino acids. Germline assignment: CDR1 MNHNY and CDR2 SVGAGI (reference sequence). This CDR3 is CASSLDRVGDGYTF. Written as DNA, the CDR3 is TGTGCCAGCAGTTTAGACAGGGTTGGGGATGGCTACACCTTC.

The chain links TRBV25-1 to TRBJ1-2; unclear D gene. There are 15 residues in the CDR3. The germline gives CDR1 MGHDK, CDR2 SYGVNS. V was cut by 1 base and J by 0 bases, with 9 bases left in between. The CDR3 spells CASSEFGPANYGYTF. The CDR3 DNA reads as TGTGCCAGCAGTGAATTCGGCCCAGCTAACTATGGCTACACCTTC.

V gene TRBV19 combines with J gene TRBJ1-2, with D perhaps matching TRBD1 (6 bases). V gave up 3 bases and J gave up 7 bases, with 21 bases separating them. Germline V lookup: CDR1 LNHDA, CDR2 SQIVND (reference sequence). The CDR3 is 16 residues long. The CDR3 DNA sequence: TGTGCCAGTAGTATCAAAGCACAGGGCCCAAGAGGTGGCTACACCTTC. Protein sequence: CASSIKAQGPRGGYTF.

V is TRBV29-1 and J is TRBJ2-1; unclear D gene. The V end lost 3 bases, the J end lost 4 bases, and 19 bases lay between the germline ends. The CDR3 extends over 16 amino acids. Germline CDR1 and CDR2: SQVTM and ANQGSEA. The DNA of the CDR3 is TGCAGCGTTGATTTTCCCGGGTTTTCAATTTACAATGAGCAGTTCTTC. It encodes CSVDFPGFSIYNEQFF.

V usage is TRBV6-4 and J usage is TRBJ2-3; a possible D gene is TRBD2 (7 bases). The CDR3 totals 16 residues. CDR1 and CDR2 (germline): MRHNA, SNTAGT. V dropped 0 bases and J dropped 2 bases, with 12 bases sitting between them. CDR3 in DNA: TGTGCCAGCAGTGACTCACGGGGGGCAATCACAGATACGCAGTATTTT. It codes for CASSDSRGAITDTQYF.

The rearrangement joins TRBV5-6 to TRBJ2-3; no clear D. V shed 3 bases and J shed 8 bases, with 10 bases lying between them. This CDR3 contains 12 residues. CDR1 SGHDT and CDR2 YYEEEE come from the germline V gene. The DNA of the CDR3 is TGTGCCAGCAGCTCTAATCCGGGTACGCAGTATTTT. Protein sequence: CASSSNPGTQYF.

CDR3 bases: TGTGCCAGCAGTGTAGAAAGCAATCAGCCCCAGCATTTT. Translation gives CASSVESNQPQHF. V usage is TRBV6-1 and J usage is TRBJ1-5; D remains unclear. Trimming left V 4 bases short and J 1 base short, with 5 bases between. The CDR3 length is 13 residues. Germline lookup yields CDR1 MNHNS and CDR2 SASEGT.

This clone was seen more than once but under ten times. The gene calls are TRBV20-1 and TRBJ1-6; no reliable D call. V was clipped by 6 bases and J by 13 bases, with 10 bases between them. The CDR3 runs 10 residues. The germline V gene encodes CDR1 DFQATT and CDR2 SNEGSKA (reference sequence). The CDR3 DNA sequence: TGCAGTGCACACAAGCCCCCCCTCCACTTT. It encodes CSAHKPPLHF.

This clone appeared a single time. The V call is TRBV25-1, the J call TRBJ2-7, with D maybe TRBD2 (6 bases). This CDR3 region has 16 residues. Germline assignment: CDR1 MGHDK and CDR2 SYGVNS. Trimming took 6 bases from V and 4 from J, leaving 22 bases between them. In DNA form, the CDR3 reads TGTGCCAGCAGAAGGGAATTAGCGGAGCAGGGATACGAGCAGTACTTC. It codes for CASRRELAEQGYEQYF.

The rearrangement uses TRBV19 and TRBJ2-5; 7 nucleotides align to TRBD1. The ends lost 5 bases at V and 2 bases at J; junction bases unmatched: 11. Germline-derived CDR1 and CDR2 are LNHDA and SQIVND (reference sequence). The CDR3 has 16 amino acids. The CDR3 coding sequence is TGTGCCAGTAGTCAAGCGACAGGGATCTTTCAAGAGACCCAGTACTTC. Its translation: CASSQATGIFQETQYF.

This rearrangement joins TRBV5-6 to TRBJ1-2; D is uncertain. The CDR3 consists of 14 residues. The germline V gene has CDR1 SGHDT and CDR2 YYEEEE. The V end lost 4 bases, the J end lost 3 bases, and 13 bases lay between the germline ends. Written as DNA, the CDR3 is TGTGCCAGCAGCGGCGGATTAGTTGACTATGGCTACACCTTC. It translates to CASSGGLVDYGYTF. Combining the CDR3 with reference TRBV5-6 and TRBJ1-2 gives the whole variable domain DAGVTQSPTHLIKTRGQQVTLRCSPKSGHDTVSWYQQALGQGPQFIFQYYEEEERQRGNFPDRFSGHQFPNYSSELNVNALLLGDSALYLCASSGGLVDYGYTFGSGTRLTVV.

The rearrangement links TRBV30 to TRBJ2-7, with 7 bases identical to TRBD2. Germline V gene data show CDR1 as GTSNPN and CDR2 as SVGIG (reference sequence). The ends lost 3 bases at V and 5 bases at J; junction bases unmatched: 4. This CDR3 comprises 12 residues. The CDR3 protein is CAWRARGDEQYF. CDR3 DNA sequence: TGTGCCTGGAGGGCTCGGGGGGACGAGCAGTACTTC.

The chain joins TRBV5-1 to TRBJ2-7, with 7 bases aligning to TRBD1. Germline V gene data show CDR1 as SGHRS and CDR2 as YFSETQ. Germline trimming cut 4 bases from V and 3 bases from J; bases unmatched to any gene: 22. The CDR3 loop spans 19 amino acids. This CDR3 is CASSLPLGTVFKGGYEQYF. The CDR3, as DNA: TGCGCCAGCAGCCTACCACTAGGGACAGTATTTAAAGGAGGCTACGAGCAGTACTTC.

The chain has TRBV6-1 and TRBJ2-2, with TRBD1 matching over 8 bases. Trimming at V came to 5 bases and at J to 0 bases, leaving 2 bases not matched to a gene. The CDR3 runs 15 residues. Germline lookup yields CDR1 MNHNS and CDR2 SASEGT. The CDR3 DNA follows: TGTGCCAGCAGTCGGGACAGGACGAACACCGGGGAGCTGTTTTTT. Amino acid sequence: CASSRDRTNTGELFF.

The chain carries TRBV10-3 and TRBJ1-2; 7 bases line up with TRBD1. CDR3 length: 13 residues. Unmatched junction bases numbered 4, after V lost 6 bases and J lost 3 bases. CDR1 is ENHRY and CDR2 is SYGVKD in the germline V gene. The chain's CDR3 is CAISDGTDYGYTF. The CDR3 DNA sequence: TGTGCCATCAGCGACGGGACAGACTATGGCTACACCTTC.

The chain carries TRBV4-1 and TRBJ2-7; 10 nucleotides match TRBD1. Germline trimming cut 4 bases from V and 2 bases from J; bases unmatched to any gene: 5. This CDR3 spans 15 amino acids. The germline V gene encodes CDR1 MGHRA and CDR2 YSYEKL. In DNA, the CDR3 is TGCGCCAGCAGCCCCGGACAGGGGGTGACCTACGAGCAGTACTTC. As protein: CASSPGQGVTYEQYF.

This clone showed up just once. This chain connects TRBV5-1 to TRBJ2-2; 7 bases map to TRBD1. Germline CDR1 SGHRS, CDR2 YFSETQ. The CDR3 loop spans 16 amino acids. Germline trimming cut 1 base from V and 2 bases from J; bases unmatched to any gene: 5. The CDR3 DNA follows: TGCGCCAGCAGCTTGACAGGGGCCAGAAACACCGGGGAGCTGTTTTTT. Translated: CASSLTGARNTGELFF.

The gene calls are TRBV18 and TRBJ2-2; tentatively, D is TRBD2 (6 bases). The ends were cut back, 2 bases at V and 4 bases at J, with 20 bases in the middle. Germline loops: CDR1 KGHSH, CDR2 LQKENI. CDR3 size: 18 residues. Written as DNA, the CDR3 is TGTGCCAGCTCACCATCGGCGGGAATCGAAAGGAGCACCGGGGAGCTGTTTTTT. Its translation is CASSPSAGIERSTGELFF.

The V gene is TRBV19, the J gene TRBJ2-1; 7 bases line up with TRBD1. Germline V lookup: CDR1 LNHDA, CDR2 SQIVND (reference sequence). The CDR3 extends over 16 amino acids. V trimming: 3 bases; J trimming: 5 bases; junction bases outside the gene matches: 10. Written as DNA, the CDR3 is TGTGCCAGTAGTATCCAGGGACAGATTGTTCACAATGAGCAGTTCTTC. Its translation: CASSIQGQIVHNEQFF.